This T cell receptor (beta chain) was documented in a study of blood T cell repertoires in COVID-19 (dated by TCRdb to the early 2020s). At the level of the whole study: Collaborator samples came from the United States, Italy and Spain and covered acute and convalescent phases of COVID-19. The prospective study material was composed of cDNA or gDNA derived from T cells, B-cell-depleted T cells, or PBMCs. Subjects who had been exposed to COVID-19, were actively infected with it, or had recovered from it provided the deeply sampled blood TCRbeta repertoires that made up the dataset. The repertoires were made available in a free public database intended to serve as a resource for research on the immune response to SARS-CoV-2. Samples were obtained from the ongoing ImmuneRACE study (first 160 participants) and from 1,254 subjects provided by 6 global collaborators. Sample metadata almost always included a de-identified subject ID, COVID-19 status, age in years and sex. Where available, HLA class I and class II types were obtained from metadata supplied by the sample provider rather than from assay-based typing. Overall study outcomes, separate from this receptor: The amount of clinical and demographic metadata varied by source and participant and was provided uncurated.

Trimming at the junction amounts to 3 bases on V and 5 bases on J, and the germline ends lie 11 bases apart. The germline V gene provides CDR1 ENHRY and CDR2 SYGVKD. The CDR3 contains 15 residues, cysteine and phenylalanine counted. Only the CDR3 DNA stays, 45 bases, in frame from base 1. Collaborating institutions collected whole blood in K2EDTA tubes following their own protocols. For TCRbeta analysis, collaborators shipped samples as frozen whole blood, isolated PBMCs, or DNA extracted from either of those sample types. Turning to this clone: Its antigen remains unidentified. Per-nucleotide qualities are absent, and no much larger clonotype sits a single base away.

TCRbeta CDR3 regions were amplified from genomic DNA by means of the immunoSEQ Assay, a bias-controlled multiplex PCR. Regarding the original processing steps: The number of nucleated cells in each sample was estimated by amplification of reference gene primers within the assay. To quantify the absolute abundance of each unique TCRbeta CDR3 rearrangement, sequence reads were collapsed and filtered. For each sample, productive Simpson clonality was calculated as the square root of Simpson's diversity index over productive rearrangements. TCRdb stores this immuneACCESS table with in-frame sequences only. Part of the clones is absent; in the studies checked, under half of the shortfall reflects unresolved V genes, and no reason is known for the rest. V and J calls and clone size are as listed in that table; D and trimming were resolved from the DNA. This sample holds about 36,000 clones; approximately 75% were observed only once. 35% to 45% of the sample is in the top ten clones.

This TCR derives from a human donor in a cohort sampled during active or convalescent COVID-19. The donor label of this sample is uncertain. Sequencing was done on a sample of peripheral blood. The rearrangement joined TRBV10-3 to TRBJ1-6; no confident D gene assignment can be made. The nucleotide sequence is TGTGCCATCAGTGACAGAGGTCCCAATAATTCACCCCTCCACTTT. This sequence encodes CAISDRGPNNSPLHF.